One T cell receptor (beta chain) is described in this entry. Its antigen has not been determined. Qualities for individual bases were not recorded, and no much larger clone is one base off. Collaborating institutions collected whole blood in K2EDTA tubes following their own protocols. Collaborator samples were shipped for TCRbeta analysis as frozen whole blood, isolated PBMCs, or DNA extracted from either sample type. The CDR3 holds 14 amino acids from the cysteine to the phenylalanine. The retained sequence is limited to the CDR3, 42 bases, with the frame set at the first base. The germline V gene yields MDHEN for CDR1 and SYDVKM for CDR2. The V end gives up 5 bases and the J end 2 bases, leaving 5 bases in the junction not matched to a gene. The source of the sample is a study of blood T cell repertoires in COVID-19 (dated by TCRdb to the early 2020s). Background for the entire study: Samples from collaborators originated in the United States, Italy and Spain and spanned both the acute and convalescent phases of COVID-19. The prospective study material was composed of cDNA or gDNA derived from T cells, B-cell-depleted T cells, or PBMCs. The dataset comprised deeply sampled blood TCRbeta repertoires from subjects exposed to, actively infected with, or recovered from COVID-19. The repertoires were released in a freely available public database intended as a resource for research on the immune response to SARS-CoV-2. Samples were obtained from the ongoing ImmuneRACE study (first 160 participants) and from some 1,200 subjects provided by 6 global collaborators. Sample metadata almost always included a de-identified subject ID, COVID-19 status, age in years and sex. Where HLA class I and class II types were available, the types were taken from metadata supplied by the sample provider, not from assay-based typing.

TCRbeta CDR3 regions were amplified from genomic DNA by means of the immunoSEQ Assay, a bias-controlled multiplex PCR. Regarding the original processing steps: The number of nucleated cells in each sample was estimated by amplification of reference gene primers within the assay. To quantify the absolute abundance of each unique TCRbeta CDR3 rearrangement, sequence reads were collapsed and filtered. For each sample, productive Simpson clonality was calculated as the square root of Simpson's diversity index across productive rearrangements. TCRdb carries this immuneACCESS record with in-frame sequences only. Its versions omit some clonotypes, under half of them owing to an unresolved V gene in the studies checked, with the rest unexplained. V, J and clone size were drawn from that table, and D and trimming were deduced from the DNA. The sample table holds about 120,000 clones, of which 81% were seen once. The ten largest clones add up to more than 9% of the sample.

Beyond this particular receptor, the publication reports: Clinical and demographic metadata were provided uncurated, with the amount varying by source and participant.

The source of this sequence is a human donor in a cohort sampled during active COVID-19. Sequenced: peripheral blood. The sequence links TRBV28 to TRBJ2-7; 8 junctional bases match TRBD2. For the CDR3, the sequence is CASSLLADAYEQYF. The bases are TGTGCCAGCAGTCTACTAGCGGACGCCTACGAGCAGTACTTC.